This T cell receptor (beta chain) was recovered during a study of blood T cell repertoires in COVID-19 (dated by TCRdb to the early 2020s). Regarding the complete study: Samples from collaborators originated in the United States, Italy and Spain and spanned both the acute and convalescent phases of COVID-19. The prospective study material was composed of cDNA or gDNA derived from T cells, B-cell-depleted T cells, or PBMCs. Samples were obtained from the ongoing ImmuneRACE study (first 160 participants) and from over 1,000 subjects provided by 6 global collaborators. Subjects who had been exposed to COVID-19, were actively infected with it, or had recovered from it provided the deeply sampled blood TCRbeta repertoires that made up the dataset. A freely available public database, intended as a resource for researchers studying the immune response to SARS-CoV-2, is where the repertoires were released. Sample metadata almost always included a de-identified subject ID, COVID-19 status, age in years and sex. Where HLA class I and class II types were available, the types were taken from metadata supplied by the sample provider, not from assay-based typing. What the authors observed across the whole study: How much clinical and demographic metadata was included differed by source and by participant, and the metadata was provided uncurated.

TCRbeta CDR3 regions were amplified from genomic DNA using the immunoSEQ Assay, a bias-controlled multiplex PCR. In the source study's methods: The number of nucleated cells in each sample was estimated from the amplification of reference gene primers within the assay. Sequence reads were collapsed and filtered to measure the absolute abundance of every unique TCRbeta CDR3 rearrangement. Productive Simpson clonality was computed per sample as the square root of Simpson's diversity index over productive rearrangements. TCRdb stores this immuneACCESS table with in-frame sequences only. Part of the clones is absent; in the studies checked, under half of the shortfall reflects unresolved V genes, and no reason is known for the rest. From that table come the V and J calls and clone size; the DNA was used to work out D and trimming. The table for this sample lists about 100,000 clones; about 80% of them were counted only once. Around a third of the sample is taken by the ten largest.

Measured from the cysteine to the phenylalanine, the CDR3 is 12 residues long. Only the CDR3 portion is preserved as DNA: 36 bases, with reading frame beginning at the first base. CDR1 GTSNPN and CDR2 SVGIG are derived from the germline V gene (reference sequence). Trimming takes 6 bases off V and 5 bases off J; junction bases not matched to a gene: 6. Each collaborating institution followed its own protocols to collect whole blood in K2EDTA tubes. For TCRbeta analysis, collaborators shipped samples in one of three forms: frozen whole blood, isolated PBMCs, or DNA extracted from either of those sample types. Comment on this clone: It lacks a known antigen. No much larger clone exists at a distance of one base, and base qualities are not known.

The chain is made from TRBV30 and TRBJ2-5, with TRBD2 matching 7 junction bases. Sequenced input: peripheral blood. This TCR came from a man aged 65-85 years with active or convalescent COVID-19. The CDR3 reads CACKRDGETQYF. The nucleotide sequence is TGTGCCTGCAAGCGGGACGGGGAGACCCAGTACTTC.